One and the same sample provided the 30 T cell receptor beta chains below, sequenced in a study of cytomegalovirus exposure and HLA in healthy donors. The repertoire was sequenced with immunoSEQ multiplex PCR; TCRdb's copy has only in-frame clones and lacks some. This table has approximately 170,000 clones, 84% appearing once. Sequenced input: PBMCs. The receptor set was obtained from a man aged 30 to 39 in good health and CMV-seropositive.

The chain is built from TRBV4-1 and TRBJ1-2, with no clear D. CDR1 and CDR2 from the germline V gene are MGHRA and YSYEKL. The CDR3 totals 17 residues. V was pared by 1 base and J by 5 bases, with 20 bases between. The CDR3 here is CASSQGSRIKRRYGYTF. The DNA of the CDR3 is TGCGCCAGCAGCCAAGGGTCCAGGATAAAACGACGGTATGGCTACACCTTC.

This clone was found once. The chain is built from TRBV7-9 and TRBJ1-2, with 10 bases matching TRBD1. This CDR3 has 14 residues. CDR1 is SEHNR and CDR2 is FQNEAQ in the germline V gene (reference sequence). V dropped 0 bases and J dropped 8; count of bases not matched to a gene: 3. The CDR3, as DNA: TGTGCCAGCAGCTTAGCGACAGGGGGCACCGGCTACACCTTC. It translates to CASSLATGGTGYTF.

The chain links TRBV5-8 to TRBJ2-7; a possible D gene is TRBD1 (6 bases). The length of the CDR3 is 13 residues. Germline CDR1 is SGHTS and CDR2 is YDEGEE. Trimming took 4 bases from V and 2 from J, leaving 10 bases between them. CDR3 nucleotides: TGTGCCAGCAGCCGCCGGGACACCTACGAGCAGTACTTC. Encoded protein: CASSRRDTYEQYF. The complete variable domain, with remaining parts taken from reference TRBV5-8 and TRBJ2-7, reads EAGVTQSPTHLIKTRGQQATLRCSPISGHTSVYWYQQALGLGLQFLLWYDEGEERNRGNFPPRFSGRQFPNYSSELNVNALELEDSALYLCASSRRDTYEQYFGPGTRLTVT.

This clone has a single count. The chain recombines TRBV19 with TRBJ1-5; TRBD1 matches 9 bases. The CDR3 has 13 amino acids. Germline values: CDR1 LNHDA, CDR2 SQIVND (reference sequence). V was clipped by 5 bases and J by 7 bases; unmatched bases: 3. CDR3 nucleotide sequence: TGTGCCAGTAGTTTTACAGGGGGCCAGCCCCAGCATTTT. This translates into CASSFTGGQPQHF.

This clone was seen once. This chain connects TRBV7-9 to TRBJ1-4; D is ambiguous. Germline CDR1 SEHNR, CDR2 FQNEAQ (reference sequence). Deletions cut 1 base from V and 7 bases from J, with 7 bases between. This CDR3 region has 13 residues. CDR3 residues: CASSLGRPEKLFF. CDR3 bases: TGTGCCAGCAGCTTAGGGAGGCCTGAAAAACTGTTTTTT.

The chain couples TRBV6-1 to TRBJ1-5, with D uncertain. The CDR3 has 17 residues. Germline V CDR1 and CDR2: MNHNS, SASEGT. V gave up 3 bases and J gave up 1 base, with 16 bases separating them. DNA for the CDR3: TGTGCCAGCAGTGAGAGGAGGACCGCCGTCAGCAATCAGCCCCAGCATTTT. Its protein product is CASSERRTAVSNQPQHF.

Only a few counts were recorded for this clone. This sequence joins TRBV9 and TRBJ1-2, with TRBD1 identical over 7 bases. V was pared by 0 bases and J by 10 bases, with 6 bases of the junction left unmatched. Germline V lookup: CDR1 SGDLS, CDR2 YYNGEE. This CDR3 contains 13 residues. The CDR3 bases are TGTGCCAGCAGCGTAGGACAGGGTGCCCACTACACCTTC. Translated: CASSVGQGAHYTF.

This clone was recorded only once. CDR3 nucleotide sequence: TGTGCCAGCAGTTTATACCCTTCCAGGGGGTTTCAAGACTATGGCTACACCTTC. Its protein product is CASSLYPSRGFQDYGYTF. The J gene is TRBJ1-2, the V gene TRBV28, with 7 bases matching TRBD1. With 1 base clipped from V and 3 bases from J, the junction kept 14 bases outside the gene matches. Per germline, CDR1 MDHEN and CDR2 SYDVKM. The CDR3 consists of 18 residues.

This sequence joins TRBV10-3 and TRBJ2-7, with 8 positions matching TRBD1. The CDR3 extends over 14 amino acids. V lost 6 bases to trimming and J lost 6 bases; unmatched junction nucleotides: 10. The germline gives CDR1 ENHRY, CDR2 SYGVKD. The CDR3 nucleotides are TGTGCCATCAGACCGACAGGGGTGGCCTCCGAGCAGTACTTC. This translates into CAIRPTGVASEQYF.

This chain connects TRBV5-1 to TRBJ2-1, with D possibly being TRBD1 (6 bases). Trimming left V 5 bases short and J 6 bases short, with 15 bases between. The CDR3 totals 14 residues. Germline V gene lookup returns CDR1 SGHRS and CDR2 YFSETQ. The CDR3 region has the DNA TGCGCCAGCAGTAGGTCAGGGGTAGGCAATGAGCAGTTCTTC. As protein: CASSRSGVGNEQFF.

The V call is TRBV2, the J call TRBJ1-2; 12 bases agree with TRBD1. In germline, CDR1 is SNHLY, CDR2 FYNNEI. The CDR3 loop spans 13 amino acids. V was clipped by 4 bases and J by 8 bases; unmatched bases: 2. CDR3 coding DNA: TGTGCCAGCAGTGGGGGACAGGGGGCAGGCTACACCTTC. The encoded protein is CASSGGQGAGYTF.

The J gene is TRBJ2-2, the V gene TRBV6-4, with TRBD2 matching 12 bases. J gave up 2 bases and V 0 bases, and 7 bases lay outside the gene matches. Germline V gene sequence: CDR1 MRHNA, CDR2 SNTAGT. The CDR3 sequence is 19 residues long. CDR3 DNA sequence: TGTGCCAGCAGTGACTCGATGCTAGCGGGGGGGCCCAACACCGGGGAGCTGTTTTTT. This translates into CASSDSMLAGGPNTGELFF.

This chain's CDR3 is CASTGTEKFPYEQYF. The DNA of the CDR3 is TGCGCCAGCACCGGGACAGAGAAGTTCCCCTACGAGCAGTACTTC. The V gene is TRBV5-1, the J gene TRBJ2-7; TRBD1 aligns across 7 bases. The V segment lost 6 bases and the J segment 2 bases; nucleotides outside the gene matches: 11. This CDR3 is built from 15 residues. Germline CDR1 reads SGHRS; CDR2 reads YFSETQ.

This sequence joins TRBV10-2 and TRBJ2-7; possibly TRBD2 for D (6 bases). The CDR3 totals 15 residues. Trimming took 0 bases from V and 3 from J, leaving 12 bases between them. Per germline, CDR1 WSHSY and CDR2 SAAADI. The CDR3 region is CASSESSGVRYEQYF. DNA of the CDR3: TGCGCCAGCAGTGAGTCATCGGGGGTTCGCTACGAGCAGTACTTC.

This chain links TRBV6-5 with TRBJ2-1; perhaps TRBD2 as D (6 bases). Per germline, CDR1 MNHEY and CDR2 SVGAGI. V shed 6 bases and J shed 5 bases, with 17 bases lying between them. The CDR3 contains 15 residues. CDR3 coding DNA: TGTGCCAGCAGGACTTCGGGGGAGGACAACAATGAGCAGTTCTTC. As protein: CASRTSGEDNNEQFF.

This chain links TRBV19 with TRBJ2-7; 12 nucleotides line up with TRBD1. CDR1 and CDR2 from the germline V gene are LNHDA and SQIVND (reference sequence). Trimming removed 5 bases from V and 3 bases from J; junction bases left unmatched: 5. This CDR3 spans 15 amino acids. In nucleotides, the CDR3 is TGTGCCAGTAGTTGGGGGACAGGGGGCTTCTACGAGCAGTACTTC. It translates to CASSWGTGGFYEQYF. Full variable domain (missing parts from reference TRBV19 and TRBJ2-7): DGGITQSPKYLFRKEGQNVTLSCEQNLNHDAMYWYRQDPGQGLRLIYYSQIVNDFQKGDIAEGYSVSREKKESFPLTVTSAQKNPTAFYLCASSWGTGGFYEQYFGPGTRLTVT.

This clone was observed a few times. This chain's CDR3 is CASSIYSGDGETQYF. The DNA for the CDR3 is TGTGCCAGCAGCATTTATTCAGGGGACGGAGAGACCCAGTACTTC. V is TRBV9 and J is TRBJ2-5; possibly TRBD1 for D (6 bases). Trimming removed 4 bases at V and 4 bases at J, with 17 bases between. Germline-derived CDR1 and CDR2 are SGDLS and YYNGEE. The CDR3 spans 15 residues. Full variable domain (missing parts from reference TRBV9 and TRBJ2-5): DSGVTQTPKHLITATGQRVTLRCSPRSGDLSVYWYQQSLDQGLQFLIQYYNGEERAKGNILERFSAQQFPDLHSELNLSSLELGDSALYFCASSIYSGDGETQYFGPGTRLLVL.

The V call is TRBV30, the J call TRBJ1-1; no reliable D call. Germline-derived CDR1 and CDR2 are GTSNPN and SVGIG (reference sequence). V lost 5 bases, J lost 0 bases, and 7 bases lay in between. The CDR3 runs to 12 residues. The CDR3 nucleotides are TGTGCCTGGGGCCACATGAACACTGAAGCTTTCTTT. This gives the protein CAWGHMNTEAFF.

The V and J genes are TRBV21-1 and TRBJ2-3; the D call TRBD2 from the table was never checked on the DNA. TRBV21-1 is a listed pseudogene. CDR3 length equals 14 residues. The CDR3 coding sequence is TGTGCCAGCAGCAAGGGGGGGGTCACAGATACGCAGTATTTT. This codes for CASSKGGVTDTQYF.

The V gene is TRBV6-1, the J gene TRBJ1-1; D is perhaps TRBD1 (5 bases). V dropped 4 bases and J dropped 4 bases, with 16 bases sitting between them. The CDR3 length is 15 residues. Germline V CDR1 and CDR2: MNHNS, SASEGT. CDR3: CASSAILGGSTEAFF. The CDR3 coding sequence is TGTGCCAGCAGTGCAATTCTCGGGGGAAGCACTGAAGCTTTCTTT.

The chain combines TRBV9 with TRBJ1-2; D is unresolved. Germline V gene data show CDR1 as SGDLS and CDR2 as YYNGEE. The CDR3 has 12 residues. The V end lost 5 bases, the J end lost 7 bases, and 12 bases lay between the germline ends. CDR3 in DNA: TGTGCCAGCAGATCGGTAGAGGGTGGCTACACCTTC. This gives the protein CASRSVEGGYTF.

The CDR3, as DNA: TGTGCCAGCAGTCCCAGAGGGCACCCCAATAGCAATCAGCCCCAGCATTTT. It translates to CASSPRGHPNSNQPQHF. The chain has TRBV27 and TRBJ1-5; D unresolved. The CDR3 length is 17 residues. Germline V lookup: CDR1 MNHEY, CDR2 SMNVEV (reference sequence). Trimming pared 5 bases from V and 0 bases from J, leaving 17 bases between.

V usage is TRBV5-5 and J usage is TRBJ2-1, with 10 bases matching TRBD1. The V gene's germline CDR1 is SGHKS and CDR2 YYEKEE (reference sequence). CDR3 length: 16 amino acids. The junction had 7 bases not matched to a gene; V was cut back by 3 bases and J by 4 bases. The CDR3 loop reads CASSWTGGIGYNEQFF. The CDR3 DNA sequence: TGTGCCAGCAGCTGGACAGGGGGGATAGGGTACAATGAGCAGTTCTTC.

The V gene is TRBV2, the J gene TRBJ1-1; weak D call: TRBD1 (5 bases). V lost 0 bases to trimming and J lost 8 bases, with 7 bases between them. Germline lookup yields CDR1 SNHLY and CDR2 FYNNEI. The CDR3 covers 12 residues. CDR3 protein: CASSEARTEAFF. The CDR3 coding sequence is TGTGCCAGCAGTGAAGCCCGGACAGAAGCTTTCTTT.

CDR3 coding DNA: TGTGCCACCAGCCGCCCAGGGGTCTCGGGCGTAGAAAAACTGTTTTTT. Protein: CATSRPGVSGVEKLFF. V is TRBV15 and J is TRBJ1-4; tentative D call: TRBD1 (6 bases). The CDR3 loop spans 16 amino acids. CDR1 and CDR2 (germline): LNHNV, YYDKDF (reference sequence). Trimming left V 5 bases short and J 8 bases short, with 21 bases between.

This chain joins TRBV7-9 and TRBJ1-1, with a weak D call TRBD1 (6 bases). V was shortened by 1 base and J by 11 bases, with 11 bases between the two germline ends. The length of the CDR3 is 12 residues. Germline values: CDR1 SEHNR, CDR2 FQNEAQ (reference sequence). This chain's CDR3 is CASSLGGGLAFF. The DNA of the CDR3 is TGTGCCAGCAGCTTAGGGGGGGGCTTGGCTTTCTTT.

This clone was detected only once. V usage is TRBV9 and J usage is TRBJ2-1; D is perhaps TRBD2 (5 bases). CDR1 is SGDLS, CDR2 YYNGEE, per germline. The V end was cut by 0 bases, the J end by 6 bases, with 10 bases between. CDR3 length: 14 amino acids. Written as DNA, the CDR3 is TGTGCCAGCAGCGTAGGGGGAGAAAGCAATGAGCAGTTCTTC. Translation gives CASSVGGESNEQFF. The entire variable domain, with the rest obtained from reference TRBV9 and TRBJ2-1, is as follows: DSGVTQTPKHLITATGQRVTLRCSPRSGDLSVYWYQQSLDQGLQFLIQYYNGEERAKGNILERFSAQQFPDLHSELNLSSLELGDSALYFCASSVGGESNEQFFGPGTRLTVL.

The V and J genes are TRBV5-4 and TRBJ2-1; maybe TRBD2 (6 bases). With 3 bases removed from V and 4 bases from J, the gap between germline ends came to 14 bases. The CDR3 runs to 15 residues. The V gene's germline CDR1 is SGHNT and CDR2 YYREEE (reference sequence). The CDR3 region has the DNA TGTGCCAGCAGCTCGGATCGGCGGGATTACAATGAGCAGTTCTTC. Amino acid sequence: CASSSDRRDYNEQFF.

This clone was picked up a small number of times. The chain joins TRBV28 to TRBJ1-5, with 8 positions matching TRBD1. Germline V gene data show CDR1 as MDHEN and CDR2 as SYDVKM. Trimming removed 6 bases from V and 2 bases from J; junction bases left unmatched: 6. This CDR3 has 15 amino acids. In nucleotides, the CDR3 is TGTGCCAGCAGCCCCGGACAGGGAGGCAATCAGCCCCAGCATTTT. Its protein is CASSPGQGGNQPQHF.

The V gene is TRBV2, the J gene TRBJ2-2; D call uncertain. Deletions cut 3 bases from V and 1 base from J, with 6 bases between. In germline, CDR1 is SNHLY, CDR2 FYNNEI. There are 14 residues in the CDR3. The CDR3 sequence is CASSEQRNTGELFF. In DNA form, the CDR3 reads TGTGCCAGCAGTGAGCAGCGGAACACCGGGGAGCTGTTTTTT.